What follows is one T cell receptor beta chain and its context. The antigen is undetermined. This sample is part of a study of synovial regulatory T cells in juvenile arthritis. General study points: TCR diversity was lower in inflammation-associated blood Treg cells than in other blood Treg cells. Synovial Tregs shared more CDR3 sequences with iaTregs than other blood Tregs. Synovial Teff and blood CPL repertoires partially overlapped with iaTreg TCR repertoires, which were largely patient-private.

Using immunoSEQ multiplex PCR, the repertoire was profiled, and TCRdb retains in-frame clones only, with some absent. The sample table includes 7,500 to 10,000 clones. The roughly 11 donors had active juvenile idiopathic arthritis, with 3 polyarticular and 8 oligoarticular cases. The TCR was taken from a donor aged 2-30 years with juvenile idiopathic arthritis. Sequences were obtained from Treg cells from blood. Stated subset: remaining (HLA-DR-negative) circulating blood Treg cells.

This chain's CDR3 is CSVEGQGNGYTF. This rearrangement joins TRBV29-1 to TRBJ1-2; TCRdb designates TRBD1, a call that cannot be tested without DNA. CDR1 and CDR2 from the germline V gene are SQVTM and ANQGSEA. CDR3 length equals 12 residues. Only the protein is on record.